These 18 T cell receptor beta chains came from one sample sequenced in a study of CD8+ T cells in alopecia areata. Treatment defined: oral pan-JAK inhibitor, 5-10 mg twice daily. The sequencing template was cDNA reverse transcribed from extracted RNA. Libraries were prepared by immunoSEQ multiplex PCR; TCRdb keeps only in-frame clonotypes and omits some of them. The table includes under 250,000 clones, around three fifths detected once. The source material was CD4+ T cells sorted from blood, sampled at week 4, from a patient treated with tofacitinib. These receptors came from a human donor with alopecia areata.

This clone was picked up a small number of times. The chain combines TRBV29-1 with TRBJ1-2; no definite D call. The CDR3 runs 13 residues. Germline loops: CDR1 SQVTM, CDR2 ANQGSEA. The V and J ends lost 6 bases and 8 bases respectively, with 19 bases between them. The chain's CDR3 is CSVKVLGDGGYTF. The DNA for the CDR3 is TGCAGCGTAAAAGTTTTGGGTGACGGGGGCTACACCTTC.

The DNA of the CDR3 is TGCAGCGTTGTGGGGGGGCTAAAGACCCAGTACTTC. This codes for CSVVGGLKTQYF. The chain recombines TRBV29-1 with TRBJ2-5; D perhaps matches TRBD2 (7 bases). Trimming left V 4 bases short and J 6 bases short, with 12 bases between. The V gene's germline CDR1 is SQVTM and CDR2 ANQGSEA. The CDR3 is 12 residues long.

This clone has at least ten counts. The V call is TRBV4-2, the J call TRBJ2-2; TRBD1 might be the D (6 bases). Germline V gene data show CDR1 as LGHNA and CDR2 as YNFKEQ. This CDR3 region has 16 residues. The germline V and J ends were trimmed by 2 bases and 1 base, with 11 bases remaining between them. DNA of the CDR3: TGTGCCAGCAGCCAAACGGACAGAAAGAACACCGGGGAGCTGTTTTTT. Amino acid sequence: CASSQTDRKNTGELFF.

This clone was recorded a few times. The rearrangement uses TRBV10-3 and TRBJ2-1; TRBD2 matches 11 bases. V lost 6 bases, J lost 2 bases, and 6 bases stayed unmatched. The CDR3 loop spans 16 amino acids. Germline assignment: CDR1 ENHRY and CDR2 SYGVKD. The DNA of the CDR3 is TGTGCCATCAGGGGGACTAGCGGTTATCCCTACAATGAGCAGTTCTTC. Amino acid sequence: CAIRGTSGYPYNEQFF.

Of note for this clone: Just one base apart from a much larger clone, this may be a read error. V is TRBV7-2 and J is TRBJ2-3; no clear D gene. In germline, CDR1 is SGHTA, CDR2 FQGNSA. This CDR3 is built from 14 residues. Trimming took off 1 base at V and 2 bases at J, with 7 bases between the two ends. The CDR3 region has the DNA TGTGCCAGCAGCTTAGGACCGAACACAGATACGCAGTATTTT. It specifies CASSLGPNTDTQYF.

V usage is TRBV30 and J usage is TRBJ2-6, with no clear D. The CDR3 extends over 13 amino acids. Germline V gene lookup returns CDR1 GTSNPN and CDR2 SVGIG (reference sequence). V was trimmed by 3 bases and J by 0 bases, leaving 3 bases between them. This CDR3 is CAWRVSGANVLTF. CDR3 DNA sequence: TGTGCCTGGAGAGTCTCTGGGGCCAACGTCCTGACTTTC.

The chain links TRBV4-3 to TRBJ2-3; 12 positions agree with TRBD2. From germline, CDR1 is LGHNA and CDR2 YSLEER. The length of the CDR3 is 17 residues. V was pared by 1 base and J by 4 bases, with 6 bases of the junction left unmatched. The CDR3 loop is CASSQVLPSGGADTQYF. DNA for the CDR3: TGCGCCAGCAGCCAAGTCTTACCTAGCGGGGGGGCAGATACGCAGTATTTT.

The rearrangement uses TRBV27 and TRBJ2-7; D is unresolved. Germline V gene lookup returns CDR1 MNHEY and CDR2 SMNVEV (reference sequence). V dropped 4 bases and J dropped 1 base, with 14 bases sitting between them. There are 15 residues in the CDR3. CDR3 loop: CASSYISTDSYEQYF. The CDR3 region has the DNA TGTGCCAGCAGTTACATATCTACAGATTCCTACGAGCAGTACTTC.

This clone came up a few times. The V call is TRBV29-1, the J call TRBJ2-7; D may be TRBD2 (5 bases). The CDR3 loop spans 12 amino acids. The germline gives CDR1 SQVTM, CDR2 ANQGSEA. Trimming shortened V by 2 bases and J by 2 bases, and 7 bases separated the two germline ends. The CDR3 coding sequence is TGCAGCGTTGAACTAGCAACCTACGAGCAGTACTTC. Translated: CSVELATYEQYF.

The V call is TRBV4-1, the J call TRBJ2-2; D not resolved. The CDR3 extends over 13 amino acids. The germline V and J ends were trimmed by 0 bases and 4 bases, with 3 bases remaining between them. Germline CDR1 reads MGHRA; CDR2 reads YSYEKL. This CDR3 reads CASSQEVTGELFF. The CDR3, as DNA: TGCGCCAGCAGCCAAGAGGTCACCGGGGAGCTGTTTTTT.

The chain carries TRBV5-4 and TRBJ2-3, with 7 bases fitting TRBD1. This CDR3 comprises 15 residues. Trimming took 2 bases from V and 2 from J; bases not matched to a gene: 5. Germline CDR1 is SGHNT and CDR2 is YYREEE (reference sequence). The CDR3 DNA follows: TGTGCCAGCAGCTTCGGCGACAGGGCCACAGATACGCAGTATTTT. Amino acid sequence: CASSFGDRATDTQYF.

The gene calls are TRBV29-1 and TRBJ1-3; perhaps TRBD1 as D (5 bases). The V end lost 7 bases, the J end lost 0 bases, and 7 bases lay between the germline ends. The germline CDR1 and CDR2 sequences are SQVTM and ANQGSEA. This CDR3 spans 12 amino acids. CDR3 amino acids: CSARDSGNTIYF. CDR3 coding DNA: TGCAGCGCCAGGGACTCTGGAAACACCATATATTTT. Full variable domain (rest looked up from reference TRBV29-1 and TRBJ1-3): SAVISQKPSRDICQRGTSLTIQCQVDSQVTMMFWYRQQPGQSLTLIATANQGSEATYESGFVIDKFPISRPNLTFSTLTVSNMSPEDSSIYLCSARDSGNTIYFGEGSWLTVV.

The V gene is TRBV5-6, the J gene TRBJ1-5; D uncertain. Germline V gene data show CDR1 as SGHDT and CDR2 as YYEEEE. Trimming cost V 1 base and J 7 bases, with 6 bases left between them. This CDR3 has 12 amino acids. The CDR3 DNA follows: TGTGCCAGCAGCTTGCCTTCCCAGCCCCAGCATTTT. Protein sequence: CASSLPSQPQHF.

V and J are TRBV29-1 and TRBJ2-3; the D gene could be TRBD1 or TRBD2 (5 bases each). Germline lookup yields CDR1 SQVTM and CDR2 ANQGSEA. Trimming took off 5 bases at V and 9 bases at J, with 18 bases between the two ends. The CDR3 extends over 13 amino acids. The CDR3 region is CSVSGRLQTTQYF. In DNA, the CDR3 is TGCAGCGTTTCGGGACGGTTGCAAACCACGCAGTATTTT.

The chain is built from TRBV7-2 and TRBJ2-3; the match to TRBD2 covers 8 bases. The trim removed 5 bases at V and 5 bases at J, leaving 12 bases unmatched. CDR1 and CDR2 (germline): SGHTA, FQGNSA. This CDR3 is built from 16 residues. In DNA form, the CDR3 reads TGTGCCAGCAGCCCAAGGTTCGGGGGGGCCGGAGATACGCAGTATTTT. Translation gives CASSPRFGGAGDTQYF.

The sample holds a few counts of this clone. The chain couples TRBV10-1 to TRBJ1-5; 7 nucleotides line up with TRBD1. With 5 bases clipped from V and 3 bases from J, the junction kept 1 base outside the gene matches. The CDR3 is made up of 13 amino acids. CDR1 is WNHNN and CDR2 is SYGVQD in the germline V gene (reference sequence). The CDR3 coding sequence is TGCGCCAGCAGTACAGGGGTCAATCAGCCCCAGCATTTT. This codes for CASSTGVNQPQHF.

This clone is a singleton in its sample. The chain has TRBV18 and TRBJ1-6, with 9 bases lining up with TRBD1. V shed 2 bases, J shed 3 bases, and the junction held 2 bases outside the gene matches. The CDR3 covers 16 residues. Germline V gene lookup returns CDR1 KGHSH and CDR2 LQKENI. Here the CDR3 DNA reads TGTGCCAGCTCACCAAAGGACAGGGGCTATAATTCACCCCTCCACTTT. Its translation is CASSPKDRGYNSPLHF.

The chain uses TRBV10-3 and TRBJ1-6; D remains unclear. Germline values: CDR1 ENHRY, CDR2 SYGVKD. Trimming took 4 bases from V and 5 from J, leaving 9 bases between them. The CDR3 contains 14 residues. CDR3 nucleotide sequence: TGTGCCATCAGTGGAGACGGGAATAATTCACCCCTCCACTTT. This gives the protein CAISGDGNNSPLHF.